The next 14 T cell receptor beta chains were all read from a single sample in a study of CD4+ T cells in melanoma. The data were produced by immunoSEQ multiplex PCR, yet TCRdb's version contains in-frame clones alone and is incomplete. The repertoire consists of about 140,000 clones, with around nine tenths occurring once and the leading ten covering 1.5%. These receptors all come from a human donor with melanoma.

This clone has only one observation. V and J are TRBV6-4 and TRBJ1-2; D is undetermined. The V end lost 5 bases, the J end lost 0 bases, and 10 bases lay between the germline ends. The CDR3 extends over 14 amino acids. The germline gives CDR1 MRHNA, CDR2 SNTAGT. CDR3 sequence reads: CASSQDPANYGYTF. CDR3 bases: TGTGCCAGCAGTCAGGACCCAGCTAACTATGGCTACACCTTC.

V usage is TRBV5-1 and J usage is TRBJ1-5; D remains unclear. CDR3 length: 14 amino acids. Between the trimmed V and J ends, which lost 0 bases and 7 bases, there was a span of 11 bases. CDR1 is SGHRS, CDR2 YFSETQ, per germline. The CDR3 loop reads CASSLAPDLQPQHF. The CDR3 nucleotides are TGCGCCAGCAGCTTGGCCCCGGATCTCCAGCCCCAGCATTTT.

J is TRBJ2-2 and V is TRBV9, with D possibly TRBD2 on 5 matching bases. This CDR3 is built from 14 residues. The V and J ends lost 4 bases and 6 bases respectively, with 13 bases between them. Germline CDR1 SGDLS, CDR2 YYNGEE. The CDR3 here is CASSMTPEAGELFF. In nucleotides, the CDR3 is TGTGCCAGCAGCATGACACCGGAGGCCGGGGAGCTGTTTTTT.

The chain links TRBV5-1 to TRBJ2-7, with D perhaps TRBD2 (5 bases). Germline values: CDR1 SGHRS, CDR2 YFSETQ. The CDR3 covers 17 residues. V was cut by 3 bases and J by 0 bases, with 19 bases left in between. CDR3 region: CASSSAGLGPDSYEQYF. Here the CDR3 DNA reads TGCGCCAGCAGCTCCGCGGGCTTAGGTCCCGACTCCTACGAGCAGTACTTC.

This chain connects TRBV18 to TRBJ2-5, with unresolved D. The CDR3 has 13 residues. Trimming pared 3 bases from V and 2 bases from J, leaving 7 bases between. Germline lookup yields CDR1 KGHSH and CDR2 LQKENI. As DNA, the CDR3 is TGTGCCAGCTCACCCCTCCGACAAGAGACCCAGTACTTC. As protein: CASSPLRQETQYF.

The chain joins TRBV5-1 to TRBJ1-2, with 9 bases that match TRBD1. Germline V gene sequence: CDR1 SGHRS, CDR2 YFSETQ. This CDR3 is 16 amino acids long. V lost 4 bases, J lost 7 bases, and 14 bases stayed unmatched. The CDR3 coding sequence is TGCGCCAGCAGCACAACGGGACAGGGATCTGGAGCTGGCTACACCTTC. It is translated as CASSTTGQGSGAGYTF. The full variable domain, with the rest looked up from reference TRBV5-1 and TRBJ1-2, is KAGVTQTPRYLIKTRGQQVTLSCSPISGHRSVSWYQQTPGQGLQFLFEYFSETQRNKGNFPGRFSGRQFSNSRSEMNVSTLELGDSALYLCASSTTGQGSGAGYTFGSGTRLTVV.

The chain links TRBV7-9 to TRBJ2-7; the match to TRBD1 covers 8 bases. Germline V gene lookup returns CDR1 SEHNR and CDR2 FQNEAQ (reference sequence). With V trimmed by 0 bases and J by 9 bases, 10 bases remained unmatched. The CDR3 has 15 residues. CDR3 sequence: CASSLALDRVYVQYF. The CDR3 bases are TGTGCCAGCAGCTTAGCCCTGGACAGGGTGTATGTGCAGTACTTC.

The CDR3 nucleotides read TGTGCCAGCAGCACTACCCTAGCGGGGGGAGACAATGAGCAGTTCTTC. Its translation: CASSTTLAGGDNEQFF. The chain couples TRBV9 to TRBJ2-1, with 11 bases fitting TRBD2. V lost 4 bases to trimming and J lost 5 bases; unmatched junction nucleotides: 8. CDR1 and CDR2 from the germline V gene are SGDLS and YYNGEE. This CDR3 has 16 residues.

V usage is TRBV5-8 and J usage is TRBJ2-1, with 7 bases lining up with TRBD2. The trim removed 0 bases at V and 3 bases at J, leaving 0 bases unmatched. The CDR3 totals 14 residues. CDR1 and CDR2 (germline): SGHTS, YDEGEE. The CDR3 DNA sequence: TGTGCCAGCAGCTTGGGGGGGGGCTACAATGAGCAGTTCTTC. It encodes CASSLGGGYNEQFF.

V is TRBV6-1 and J is TRBJ2-5, with a tentative D call TRBD2 (6 bases). CDR3 length: 14 residues. Trimming shortened V by 8 bases and J by 5 bases, and 18 bases separated the two germline ends. CDR1 and CDR2 from the germline V gene are MNHNS and SASEGT. CDR3 protein: CASSTGVIRETQYF. The DNA of the CDR3 is TGTGCCAGCTCTACGGGGGTGATAAGGGAGACCCAGTACTTC.

The chain recombines TRBV5-1 with TRBJ1-1; 7 bases fit TRBD1. Germline V gene sequence: CDR1 SGHRS, CDR2 YFSETQ. The V and J ends lost 4 bases and 10 bases, in that order; junction bases with no gene match: 10. The CDR3 consists of 13 residues. The CDR3 here is CASSRGQEGGAFF. In nucleotides, the CDR3 is TGCGCCAGCAGCCGTGGACAGGAAGGAGGAGCTTTCTTT.

The genes are TRBV18 and TRBJ2-5; D remains ambiguous. This CDR3 is 12 amino acids long. CDR1 is KGHSH, CDR2 LQKENI, per germline. V was pared by 4 bases and J by 1 base, with 4 bases between. As DNA, the CDR3 is TGTGCCAGCTCACGCAGCCAAGAGACCCAGTACTTC. Translation: CASSRSQETQYF.

The J gene is TRBJ1-6, the V gene TRBV5-1; no definite D call. Germline lookup yields CDR1 SGHRS and CDR2 YFSETQ. The CDR3 loop spans 12 amino acids. Trimming took 4 bases from V and 8 from J, leaving 7 bases between them. The CDR3 sequence: CASSTGDSPLHF. CDR3 nucleotide sequence: TGCGCCAGCAGCACTGGGGATTCACCCCTCCACTTT.

The table lists this clone with a count of one. This chain links TRBV4-1 with TRBJ1-5; no clear D gene. CDR3 length: 17 residues. The germline V and J ends were trimmed by 0 bases and 5 bases, with 17 bases remaining between them. Germline CDR1 MGHRA, CDR2 YSYEKL. The CDR3 spells CASSQDQVGRGHQPQHF. CDR3 bases: TGCGCCAGCAGCCAAGATCAAGTTGGCAGAGGGCATCAGCCCCAGCATTTT.